The 10 T cell receptor beta chains listed next were all sequenced from one sample in a study of graft-versus-host responses after intestinal transplantation. Here immunoSEQ multiplex PCR was the method, and the copy in TCRdb shows in-frame clones only, minus some. The sample lists 75,000 to 100,000 clones, 75% to 95% seen once, with roughly 16% in the top ten. The sequencing here drew on PBMCs, taken roughly 410 days after intestinal transplant. The origin of the receptors is a human patient who received an intestinal transplant, so some T cells may come from the graft donor.

The rearrangement joins TRBV5-1 to TRBJ1-2; D gene unclear. The germline V gene has CDR1 SGHRS and CDR2 YFSETQ. V was pared by 0 bases and J by 8 bases, with 14 bases between. The CDR3 has 14 amino acids. CDR3: CASSLAVGARGYTF. The CDR3 DNA reads as TGCGCCAGCAGCTTGGCCGTAGGTGCCCGGGGCTACACCTTC.

The chain is built from TRBV5-5 and TRBJ1-1; no clear D gene. The V gene lost 0 bases and the J gene lost 4 bases, with 10 bases spanning the gap. This CDR3 comprises 14 residues. Germline assignment: CDR1 SGHKS and CDR2 YYEKEE (reference sequence). CDR3 DNA sequence: TGTGCCAGCAGCTTGGAAGAGAGGAGCACTGAAGCTTTCTTT. This codes for CASSLEERSTEAFF.

The chain recombines TRBV25-1 with TRBJ1-5; D ambiguous. The V gene lost 6 bases and the J gene lost 4 bases, with 7 bases spanning the gap. In germline, CDR1 is MGHDK, CDR2 SYGVNS. The CDR3 extends over 12 amino acids. Here the CDR3 reads CASSLRNQPQHF. The DNA of the CDR3 is TGTGCCAGCAGCTTACGGAATCAGCCCCAGCATTTT.

V and J are TRBV19 and TRBJ1-1, with TRBD1 matching 7 bases. The V and J ends lost 3 bases and 5 bases, in that order; junction bases with no gene match: 9. This CDR3 has 15 amino acids. Germline-derived CDR1 and CDR2 are LNHDA and SQIVND (reference sequence). The CDR3 DNA reads TGTGCCAGTAGTATTATCCACAGGGGCCGAACTGAAGCTTTCTTT. Translated: CASSIIHRGRTEAFF.

The chain recombines TRBV27 with TRBJ2-1; 9 nucleotides agree with TRBD2. Unmatched junction bases numbered 9, after V lost 2 bases and J lost 7 bases. Germline values: CDR1 MNHEY, CDR2 SMNVEV (reference sequence). The CDR3 extends over 16 amino acids. In DNA form, the CDR3 reads TGTGCCAGCAGTTTAGGGGCGGGGGGGCTTTGGAATGAGCAGTTCTTC. Protein product: CASSLGAGGLWNEQFF.

The genes are TRBV4-1 and TRBJ1-5, with TRBD1 identical over 9 bases. From germline, CDR1 is MGHRA and CDR2 YSYEKL. V lost 5 bases and J lost 4; bases outside the gene matches: 6. The CDR3 sequence is 15 residues long. As DNA, the CDR3 is TGCGCCAGCAGCAAGGGACAGGGAGGGAATCAGCCCCAGCATTTT. Translation: CASSKGQGGNQPQHF.

This sequence joins TRBV19 and TRBJ1-6, with a weak D call TRBD1 (6 bases). The CDR3 is 12 residues long. Germline V gene data show CDR1 as LNHDA and CDR2 as SQIVND (reference sequence). V was shortened by 8 bases and J by 5 bases, with 7 bases between the two germline ends. The CDR3 sequence: CASGDNNSPLHF. Here the CDR3 DNA reads TGTGCCAGTGGGGACAATAATTCACCCCTCCACTTT.

Comments on this clone: Different DNA sequences within this sample yield the same CDR3. The chain couples TRBV5-4 to TRBJ1-2, with 7 bases lining up with TRBD1. The junction had 2 bases not matched to a gene; V was cut back by 4 bases and J by 2 bases. Germline V gives CDR1 SGHNT, CDR2 YYREEE (reference sequence). This CDR3 has 13 amino acids. The CDR3 loop reads CASSPDRNYGYTF. CDR3 bases: TGTGCCAGCAGCCCGGACAGGAACTATGGCTACACCTTC.

J is TRBJ2-7 and V is TRBV7-9, with D unclear. The CDR3 has 13 amino acids. V shed 5 bases and J shed 2 bases, with 10 bases lying between them. Germline V lookup: CDR1 SEHNR, CDR2 FQNEAQ (reference sequence). The DNA for the CDR3 is TGTGCCAGCAGCCTGGGGTCCCCCTACGAGCAGTACTTC. Translating it yields CASSLGSPYEQYF.

This clone was seen a few times. This chain connects TRBV6-5 to TRBJ2-2; a weak D match, TRBD2 (6 bases). The CDR3 sequence is 15 residues long. V lost 0 bases, J lost 1 base, and 6 bases lay in between. Per germline, CDR1 MNHEY and CDR2 SVGAGI. The CDR3 DNA follows: TGTGCCAGCAGTTACTCGGGGGGGAACACCGGGGAGCTGTTTTTT. Its translation is CASSYSGGNTGELFF.